The clone carrying this T cell receptor (beta chain) was seen repeatedly, ten times or more. MiXCR, applied by TCRdb to the PCR reads, yields one record per CDR3 protein. This sample has about 20,000 distinct CDR3 sequences, with under 45% found just once. These data come from a study of tumor-infiltrating lymphocytes in oesophageal squamous cell carcinoma. The specimen was esophageal tumor tissue. This receptor was obtained from a male donor with esophageal squamous cell carcinoma.

The CDR3, as DNA: TGTGCCAGCAGTTACCGGCCCCCGGGACACCTCACCGGGGAGCTGTTTTTT. This codes for CASSYRPPGHLTGELFF. The chain has TRBV6-6 and TRBJ2-2; weak D call: TRBD1 (6 bases). Trimming took 2 bases from V and 4 from J, leaving 17 bases between them. This CDR3 has 17 amino acids. Germline lookup yields CDR1 MNHNY and CDR2 SVGAGI (reference sequence).